The 5 T cell receptor beta chains below come from one sample, sequenced in a study of blood T cell repertoires in COVID-19. Libraries were prepared by immunoSEQ multiplex PCR; TCRdb keeps only in-frame clonotypes and omits some of them. Of some 200,000 clones in the sample, roughly 90% were seen once. Sample: PBMCs or T cells enriched from blood (not recorded which). Receptor source: a woman between 18 and 30 years old who had recovered from COVID-19.

The rearrangement joins TRBV28 to TRBJ2-7; a weak D match, TRBD2 (6 bases). In germline, CDR1 is MDHEN, CDR2 SYDVKM. The CDR3 is 15 amino acids. V was shortened by 5 bases and J by 0 bases, with 14 bases between the two germline ends. The CDR3 DNA is TGTGCCAGCAGTGGAGGAGGGGTAAGCTCCTACGAGCAGTACTTC. Translation: CASSGGGVSSYEQYF.

The CDR3 bases are TGTGCCAGCAGTGAAGCGCTACTTTTGACGGAGAACTATGGCTACACCTTC. It encodes CASSEALLLTENYGYTF. The rearrangement joins TRBV2 to TRBJ1-2; D is undetermined. The CDR3 runs to 17 residues. Trimming removed 0 bases at V and 2 bases at J, with 16 bases between. Germline CDR1 and CDR2: SNHLY and FYNNEI.

The chain employs TRBV13 and TRBJ1-4, with TRBD1 identical over 7 bases. CDR3 size: 14 residues. The junction had 5 bases not matched to a gene; V was cut back by 5 bases and J by 5 bases. Per the germline V gene, CDR1 is PRHDT and CDR2 is FYEKMQ (reference sequence). The CDR3 DNA reads TGTGCCAGCAGCCTGGGACAGACAAATGAAAAACTGTTTTTT. As protein: CASSLGQTNEKLFF.

The DNA of the CDR3 is TGTGCCAGCAGCTCCCCACTAGCGGGGGTTGGGGAGACCCAGTACTTC. As protein: CASSSPLAGVGETQYF. The rearrangement joins TRBV11-2 to TRBJ2-5; TRBD2 aligns across 11 bases. This CDR3 comprises 16 residues. The germline V gene encodes CDR1 SGHAT and CDR2 FQNNGV. Losses at the gene ends were 4 bases for V and 5 bases for J; bases not matched to a gene: 9.

The chain uses TRBV5-5 and TRBJ2-7; 7 bases fit TRBD1. V shed 3 bases and J 4 bases; nucleotides not matched to a gene: 4. CDR1 and CDR2 from the germline V gene are SGHKS and YYEKEE (reference sequence). CDR3 length: 13 residues. The CDR3: CASSYRGRYEQYF. DNA of the CDR3: TGTGCCAGCAGCTACAGGGGTAGGTACGAGCAGTACTTC. The full variable domain, its missing parts supplied by reference TRBV5-5 and TRBJ2-7, is DAGVTQSPTHLIKTRGQQVTLRCSPISGHKSVSWYQQVLGQGPQFIFQYYEKEERGRGNFPDRFSARQFPNYSSELNVNALLLGDSALYLCASSYRGRYEQYFGPGTRLTVT.